This TCR beta chain was observed in a study of control samples from healthy donors and cancer patients. Using immunoSEQ multiplex PCR, the repertoire was profiled, and TCRdb retains in-frame clones only, with some absent. Counted here are around 130,000 clones, roughly 90% occurring once; the ten biggest clones make up approximately 39%. Germline V gene lookup returns CDR1 MNHEY and CDR2 SVGAGI. V lost 0 bases to trimming and J lost 0 bases, with 6 bases between them. The CDR3 is 15 amino acids. The sequencing sample was made of blood. This receptor was taken from a middle-aged man in good health. This chain uses TRBV6-5 with TRBJ2-4; D remains unclear. This CDR3 is CASSYSSLAKNIQYF. DNA for the CDR3: TGTGCCAGCAGTTACTCTTCATTAGCCAAAAACATTCAGTACTTC.